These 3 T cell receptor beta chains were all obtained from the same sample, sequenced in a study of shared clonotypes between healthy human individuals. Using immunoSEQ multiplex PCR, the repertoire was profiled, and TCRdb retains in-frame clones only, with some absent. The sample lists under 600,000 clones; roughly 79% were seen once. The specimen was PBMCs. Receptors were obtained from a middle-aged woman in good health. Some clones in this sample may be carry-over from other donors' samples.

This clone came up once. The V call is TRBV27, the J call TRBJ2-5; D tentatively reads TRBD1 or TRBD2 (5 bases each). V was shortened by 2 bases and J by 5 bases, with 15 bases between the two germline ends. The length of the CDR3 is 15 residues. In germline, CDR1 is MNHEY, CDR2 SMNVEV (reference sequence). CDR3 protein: CASSLRGRGVETQYF. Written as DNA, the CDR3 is TGTGCCAGCAGTTTAAGAGGGAGAGGGGTGGAGACCCAGTACTTC.

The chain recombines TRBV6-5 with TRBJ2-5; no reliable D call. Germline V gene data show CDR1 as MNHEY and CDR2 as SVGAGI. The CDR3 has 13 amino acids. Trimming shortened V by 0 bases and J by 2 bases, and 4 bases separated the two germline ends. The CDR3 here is CASSYSYQETQYF. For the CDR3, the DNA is TGTGCCAGCAGTTACTCGTATCAAGAGACCCAGTACTTC.

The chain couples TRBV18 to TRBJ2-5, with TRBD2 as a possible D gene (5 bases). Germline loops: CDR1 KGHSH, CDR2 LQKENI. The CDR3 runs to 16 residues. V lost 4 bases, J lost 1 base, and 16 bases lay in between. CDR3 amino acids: CASSRERKGAQETQYF. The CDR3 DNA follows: TGTGCCAGCTCACGGGAACGGAAGGGAGCCCAAGAGACCCAGTACTTC.